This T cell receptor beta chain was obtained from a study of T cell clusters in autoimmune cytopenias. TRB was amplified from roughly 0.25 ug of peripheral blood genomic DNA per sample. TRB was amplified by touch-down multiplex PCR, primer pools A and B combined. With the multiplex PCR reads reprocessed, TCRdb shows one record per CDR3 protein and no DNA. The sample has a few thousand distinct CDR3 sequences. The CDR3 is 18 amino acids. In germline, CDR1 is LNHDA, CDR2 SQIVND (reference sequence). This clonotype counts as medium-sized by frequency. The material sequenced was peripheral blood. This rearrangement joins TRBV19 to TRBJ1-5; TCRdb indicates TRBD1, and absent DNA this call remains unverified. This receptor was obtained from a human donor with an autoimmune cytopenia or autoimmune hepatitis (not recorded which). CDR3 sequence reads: CASSMSSLQGNSNQPQHF.